Below, 16 T cell receptor beta chains from the same sample are listed, as sequenced in a study of blood T cell repertoires in COVID-19. TCRdb keeps only in-frame clones here, not all; method: immunoSEQ multiplex PCR. This table has hundreds of thousands of clones, 85% to 90% appearing once. The sample was peripheral blood. These receptors came from a woman in her forties or fifties with COVID-19, enrolled during active disease.

The chain employs TRBV3-1 (or the pseudogene TRBV3-2) and TRBJ2-2, with a tentative D call TRBD2 (6 bases). V was trimmed by 4 bases and J by 6 bases, leaving 15 bases between them. The CDR3 spans 15 residues. Germline CDR1 reads LGHDT; CDR2 reads YNNKEL (reference sequence). The CDR3 DNA is TGTGCCAGCAGCCCGGGAGTTGTGTTGGCCGGGGAGCTGTTTTTT. Amino acid sequence: CASSPGVVLAGELFF.

This chain links TRBV19 with TRBJ1-2; TRBD1 matches at 7 bases. Germline CDR1 and CDR2: LNHDA and SQIVND (reference sequence). The trim removed 7 bases at V and 3 bases at J, leaving 8 bases unmatched. The CDR3 spans 14 residues. CDR3 residues: CASNPGTVYYGYTF. The CDR3, as DNA: TGTGCCAGTAACCCCGGGACAGTTTACTATGGCTACACCTTC.

The gene calls are TRBV27 and TRBJ2-7; 9 bases align to TRBD1. The CDR3 runs to 14 residues. The V gene end was trimmed by 2 bases and the J gene end by 2 bases; junction bases not matched to a gene: 1. Looked up from germline, CDR1 is MNHEY and CDR2 is SMNVEV (reference sequence). The CDR3 reads CASSLGTGPYEQYF. CDR3 bases: TGTGCCAGCAGTTTAGGGACAGGGCCCTACGAGCAGTACTTC.

The V call is TRBV19, the J call TRBJ2-5, with a tentative D call TRBD1 (6 bases). Germline CDR1 is LNHDA and CDR2 is SQIVND (reference sequence). V lost 1 base, J lost 1 base, and 10 bases lay in between. The CDR3 has 15 amino acids. The CDR3 is CASSIVGTPQETQYF. The CDR3 DNA is TGTGCCAGTAGTATAGTCGGGACACCCCAAGAGACCCAGTACTTC.

This chain connects TRBV12-3 or TRBV12-4 to TRBJ2-7, with D perhaps matching TRBD1 (6 bases). V lost 0 bases, J lost 6 bases, and 9 bases lay in between. The CDR3 consists of 13 residues. The CDR3 spells CASSLARGSEQYF. The DNA for the CDR3 is TGTGCCAGCAGTTTAGCGAGGGGGAGCGAGCAGTACTTC.

This chain links TRBV7-2 with TRBJ2-3, with D uncertain. The CDR3 runs to 14 residues. The V gene's germline CDR1 is SGHTA and CDR2 FQGNSA. The V end was cut by 6 bases, the J end by 0 bases, with 10 bases between. DNA for the CDR3: TGTGCCAGCAGACCGACATTTAGCACAGATACGCAGTATTTT. Translating gives CASRPTFSTDTQYF.

V is TRBV2 and J is TRBJ1-2, with D tentatively TRBD1 (5 bases). Per germline, CDR1 SNHLY and CDR2 FYNNEI. V lost 6 bases to trimming and J lost 7 bases, with 15 bases between them. This CDR3 contains 13 residues. CDR3 region: CASREQAGGGYTF. CDR3 DNA: TGTGCCAGCAGGGAACAGGCGGGTGGTGGCTACACCTTC.

The chain is built from TRBV9 and TRBJ2-7, with 8 bases that match TRBD2. V lost 0 bases and J lost 9; bases outside the gene matches: 11. The CDR3 sequence is 15 residues long. Germline CDR1 is SGDLS and CDR2 is YYNGEE. The DNA for the CDR3 is TGTGCCAGCAGCGTAGAGGATAGCGGGGCTCGAGGGCAGTACTTC. Translation gives CASSVEDSGARGQYF.

The sample holds a few counts of this clone. This chain connects TRBV6-6 to TRBJ2-2, with D possibly being TRBD1 (5 bases). Trimming shortened V by 8 bases and J by 5 bases, and 15 bases separated the two germline ends. Germline V CDR1 and CDR2: MNHNY, SVGAGI (reference sequence). This CDR3 comprises 14 residues. The CDR3 region has the DNA TGTGCCAGCTCGGGCAGGGTCTCGACCGGGGAGCTGTTTTTT. This encodes CASSGRVSTGELFF.

This clone was found once. The J gene is TRBJ1-1, the V gene TRBV6-5, with 10 nucleotides matching TRBD1. The germline CDR1 and CDR2 sequences are MNHEY and SVGAGI. V dropped 7 bases and J dropped 6; count of bases not matched to a gene: 8. The CDR3 is 14 amino acids. CDR3 DNA sequence: TGTGCCAGCATGATGGACAGGGGGGGAGCTGAAGCTTTCTTT. Protein product: CASMMDRGGAEAFF.

V and J are TRBV9 and TRBJ1-5, with TRBD1 matching 8 bases. CDR3 length: 15 residues. Germline-derived CDR1 and CDR2 are SGDLS and YYNGEE. With V trimmed by 4 bases and J by 2 bases, 5 bases remained unmatched. CDR3 residues: CASSTQGAGNQPQHF. The DNA of the CDR3 is TGTGCCAGCAGCACCCAGGGGGCTGGCAATCAGCCCCAGCATTTT.

This clone was counted a single time. V usage is TRBV24-1 and J usage is TRBJ2-1; possibly TRBD1 for D (6 bases). Germline lookup yields CDR1 KGHDR and CDR2 SFDVKD. V dropped 5 bases and J dropped 7 bases, with 20 bases sitting between them. This CDR3 is 16 amino acids long. CDR3 in DNA: TGTGCCACCAGTGGTCCAAGGGCACAGGGTGGGAATGAGCAGTTCTTC. This codes for CATSGPRAQGGNEQFF.

The chain uses TRBV30 and TRBJ2-3; unclear D gene. Germline V gene lookup returns CDR1 GTSNPN and CDR2 SVGIG (reference sequence). Trimming shortened V by 3 bases and J by 0 bases, and 10 bases separated the two germline ends. The CDR3 sequence is 14 residues long. CDR3 region: CAWSFGTSTDTQYF. The CDR3 DNA follows: TGTGCCTGGAGCTTTGGTACTAGCACAGATACGCAGTATTTT.

The chain carries TRBV27 and TRBJ2-7; 7 bases fit TRBD2. The V gene end was trimmed by 5 bases and the J gene end by 0 bases; junction bases not matched to a gene: 4. The CDR3 is 14 amino acids. Germline loops: CDR1 MNHEY, CDR2 SMNVEV (reference sequence). As DNA, the CDR3 is TGTGCCAGCAGTGGGGGGGGTAACTCCTACGAGCAGTACTTC. Residues: CASSGGGNSYEQYF.

The chain employs TRBV3-1 (or the pseudogene TRBV3-2) and TRBJ1-1; D gene uncertain. The CDR3 length is 15 residues. In germline, CDR1 is LGHDT, CDR2 YNNKEL (reference sequence). V was pared by 2 bases and J by 1 base, with 11 bases between. The DNA of the CDR3 is TGTGCCAGCAGCCAATCCAAAGGCGGGAACACTGAAGCTTTCTTT. Translation gives CASSQSKGGNTEAFF.

This chain joins TRBV27 and TRBJ1-2; 7 bases align to TRBD1. With 10 bases clipped from V and 6 bases from J, the junction kept 8 bases outside the gene matches. CDR1 and CDR2 from the germline V gene are MNHEY and SMNVEV (reference sequence). The CDR3 spans 12 residues. In DNA form, the CDR3 reads TGTGCCACCCAGGGGGGCGGCCATGGCTACACCTTC. Its protein is CATQGGGHGYTF.